This TCR beta chain was found in a study of T cells in Graves' hyperthyroidism and ophthalmopathy. Study-wide points: Researchers found most expanded thyroid clonotypes above 0.001 in blood as well. A 13 V-J model separated ophthalmopathy from stable hyperthyroidism. Model output signaled ophthalmopathy a median roughly 6 months ahead of onset.

Per the germline V gene, CDR1 is SGDLS and CDR2 is YYNGEE. Trimming at V came to 3 bases and at J to 5 bases, leaving 10 bases not matched to a gene. This CDR3 comprises 15 residues. A remark on this clonotype: The antigen is not known.

Patients between 18 and 65 years old had hyperthyroidism, newly diagnosed and lasting under 2 months. From RNA transcripts, TCR beta CDR3 regions were amplified. In the first-round RT-PCR of the TCR CDR3, the HTBI primer set was used. TCRdb used MiXCR to reprocess the multiplex PCR reads, holding one entry per CDR3 protein. This table has about 200,000 distinct CDR3 sequences, less than 20% appearing once. This chain connects TRBV9 to TRBJ2-5, with 7 bases aligning to TRBD2. The TCR comes from a woman in her 50s with Graves' hyperthyroidism. The specimen sequenced was blood. DNA for the CDR3: TGTGCCAGCAGCGGAGGACTAGTTTGGGCGGAGACCCAGTACTTC. This gives the protein CASSGGLVWAETQYF.